A selection of T cell receptor beta chains follows, all from one sample in a study of shared clonotypes between healthy human individuals. TCRdb's table, derived via immunoSEQ multiplex PCR, lists solely in-frame clones and lacks some. The repertoire consists of around 980,000 clones, with about 84% occurring once and the leading ten covering 0.6% to 0.75%. The sample taken for sequencing was memory CD4+ T cells from PBMCs. The receptors here all came from a man aged 18 to 30 in good health. Some clones in this sample may be carry-over from other donors' samples. CDR3s include the opening cysteine and the closing phenylalanine or tryptophan. D genes are given only for firm matches. A clone size is listed for some rows: how often the clone was seen (once, few, many), or a class if it is expanded.

clone_size	d_call	j_call	v_call	cdr3_aa	cdr3_nt
once	TRBD2	TRBJ2-1	TRBV2	CASSFSGTSDKQFF	TGTGCCAGCAGTTTCTCCGGGACTAGCGATAAGCAGTTCTTC
.	.	TRBJ2-5	TRBV6-1	CASAGGGEQETQYF	TGTGCCAGCGCTGGAGGTGGTGAGCAAGAGACCCAGTACTTC
.	.	TRBJ1-4	TRBV28	CASGKSSEKLFF	TGTGCCAGCGGAAAAAGTAGTGAAAAACTGTTTTTT
once	TRBD1	TRBJ2-7	TRBV7-2	CASSLFASQGLSYEQYF	TGTGCCAGCAGCTTATTCGCCTCACAGGGGCTCTCCTACGAGCAGTACTTC
.	TRBD1	TRBJ2-3	TRBV28	CASNLGQGTDTQYF	TGTGCCAGCAACCTAGGACAGGGCACAGATACGCAGTATTTT
.	.	TRBJ2-3	TRBV2	CASVPRVTDTQYF	TGTGCCAGCGTACCCCGGGTAACAGATACGCAGTATTTT
.	TRBD1	TRBJ1-3	TRBV2	CASSYDRAAGNTIYF	TGTGCCAGCAGTTACGACAGGGCAGCTGGAAACACCATATATTTT
.	.	TRBJ1-4	TRBV6-4	CASSVDERGGLFF	TGTGCCAGCAGTGTTGACGAACGGGGTGGACTGTTTTTT
many	.	TRBJ2-3	TRBV18	CASSPPSGTDTQYF	TGTGCCAGCTCACCACCGTCCGGCACAGATACGCAGTATTTT
.	.	TRBJ2-5	TRBV20-1	CSAFTTQTQYF	TGCAGTGCTTTTACTACACAGACCCAGTACTTC
.	.	TRBJ2-7	TRBV6-5	CASSSPFGGEFFEQYF	TGTGCCAGCAGTTCCCCCTTTGGGGGAGAGTTCTTTGAGCAGTACTTC
.	TRBD1	TRBJ1-4	TRBV5-1	CASRTGVGANEKLFF	TGCGCCAGCAGAACAGGGGTCGGGGCTAATGAAAAACTGTTTTTT
.	TRBD1	TRBJ1-2	TRBV28	CASRPSGQGIGGYTF	TGTGCCAGCAGACCATCGGGACAGGGAATAGGAGGCTACACCTTC
.	.	TRBJ2-7	TRBV27	CASSLSRQIAYEQYF	TGTGCCAGCAGTTTATCCAGGCAGATCGCCTACGAGCAGTACTTC
.	TRBD2	TRBJ2-7	TRBV28	CASSRRTSGSGYEQYF	TGTGCCAGCAGCCGGAGGACTAGCGGGAGTGGTTACGAGCAGTACTTC
.	TRBD1	TRBJ2-7	TRBV18	CASSLDSRQGYEQYF	TGTGCCAGCTCACTAGATTCGAGACAGGGTTACGAGCAGTACTTC
.	TRBD1	TRBJ2-3	TRBV5-1	CASSWTGTDTDTQYF	TGCGCCAGCAGTTGGACAGGGACCGACACAGATACGCAGTATTTT
.	.	TRBJ1-5	TRBV11-2	CASSLVRDQPQHF	TGTGCCAGCAGCTTAGTCAGGGACCAGCCCCAGCATTTT
.	TRBD2	TRBJ2-3	TRBV7-2	CASSLAYRGGPGDTQYF	TGTGCCAGCAGCTTAGCGTATCGGGGAGGGCCTGGAGATACGCAGTATTTT
.	.	TRBJ2-3	TRBV25-1	CASSVSTDTQYF	TGTGCCAGCAGCGTCAGCACAGATACGCAGTATTTT
.	.	TRBJ1-4	TRBV28	CASRRDPNEKLFF	TGTGCCAGCAGGCGGGACCCTAATGAAAAACTGTTTTTT
.	TRBD1	TRBJ2-3	TRBV5-1	CASSQGQGDTDTQYF	TGCGCCAGCAGCCAAGGACAGGGAGACACAGATACGCAGTATTTT
.	.	TRBJ2-7	TRBV5-1	CASSLEGGRMSSYEQYF	TGCGCCAGCAGCTTGGAAGGGGGGCGGATGAGCTCCTACGAGCAGTACTTC
few	TRBD2	TRBJ2-7	TRBV10-3	CAISETGTTTNEQYF	TGTGCCATCAGTGAGACCGGGACTACCACCAACGAGCAGTACTTC
.	.	TRBJ1-1	TRBV7-8	CASSLVISNTEAFF	TGTGCCAGCAGCTTAGTGATTAGCAACACTGAAGCTTTCTTT
.	.	TRBJ1-4	TRBV21-1	CASSKGKGPQEKLFF	TGTGCCAGCAGCAAAGGGAAAGGGCCCCAAGAAAAACTGTTTTTT
few	TRBD2	TRBJ2-1	TRBV4-2	CASSQDGLAGYNEQFF	TGTGCCAGCAGCCAAGATGGCCTAGCGGGGTACAATGAGCAGTTCTTC
.	.	TRBJ1-3	TRBV5-5	CASSLVPGSGNTIYF	TGTGCCAGCAGCTTGGTCCCGGGCTCTGGAAACACCATATATTTT
few	.	TRBJ2-1	TRBV6-4	CATRGTNNNEQFF	TGTGCCACGCGGGGAACAAACAACAATGAGCAGTTCTTC
.	.	TRBJ2-5	TRBV5-1	CASMLGVGETQYF	TGCGCCAGCATGTTGGGAGTCGGGGAGACCCAGTACTTC
.	.	TRBJ2-5	TRBV25-1	CASSEWGGAVETQYF	TGTGCCAGCAGTGAATGGGGGGGCGCGGTCGAGACCCAGTACTTC
.	.	TRBJ2-3	TRBV28	CASSTPSVPDTQYF	TGTGCCAGCAGTACCCCTAGCGTCCCAGATACGCAGTATTTT
many	.	TRBJ1-3	TRBV7-9	CASSLSRASSGNTIYF	TGTGCCAGCAGCTTATCTAGGGCGAGCTCTGGAAACACCATATATTTT
.	.	TRBJ2-3	TRBV6-4	CASSSDTQYF	TGTGCCAGCAGTTCGGATACGCAGTATTTT
many	.	TRBJ2-1	TRBV5-8	CASSLFVGLVNNEQFF	TGTGCCAGCAGCTTGTTTGTGGGACTTGTTAACAATGAGCAGTTCTTC
.	TRBD2	TRBJ2-7	TRBV7-2	CASSLAGRYEQYF	TGTGCCAGCAGCCTAGCGGGACGCTACGAGCAGTACTTC
few	.	TRBJ2-7	TRBV7-2	CASSLAGTRDEQYF	TGTGCCAGCAGCTTGGCCGGAACTAGAGACGAGCAGTACTTC